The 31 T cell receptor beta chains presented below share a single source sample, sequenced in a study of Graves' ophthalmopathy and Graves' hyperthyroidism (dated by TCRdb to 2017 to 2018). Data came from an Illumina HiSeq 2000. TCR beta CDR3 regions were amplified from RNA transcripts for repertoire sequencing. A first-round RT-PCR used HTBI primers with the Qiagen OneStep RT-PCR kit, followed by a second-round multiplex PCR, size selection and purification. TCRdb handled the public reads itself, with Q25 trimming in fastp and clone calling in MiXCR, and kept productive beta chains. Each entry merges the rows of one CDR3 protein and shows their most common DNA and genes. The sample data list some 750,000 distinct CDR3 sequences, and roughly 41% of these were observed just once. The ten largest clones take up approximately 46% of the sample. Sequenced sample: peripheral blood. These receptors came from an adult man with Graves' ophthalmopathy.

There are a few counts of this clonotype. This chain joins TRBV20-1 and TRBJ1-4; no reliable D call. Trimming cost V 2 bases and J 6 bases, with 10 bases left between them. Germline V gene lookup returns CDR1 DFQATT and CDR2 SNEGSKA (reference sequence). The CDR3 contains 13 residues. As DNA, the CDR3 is TGCAGTGCTAGACCGCGGACCGATGAAAAACTGTTTTTT. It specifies CSARPRTDEKLFF.

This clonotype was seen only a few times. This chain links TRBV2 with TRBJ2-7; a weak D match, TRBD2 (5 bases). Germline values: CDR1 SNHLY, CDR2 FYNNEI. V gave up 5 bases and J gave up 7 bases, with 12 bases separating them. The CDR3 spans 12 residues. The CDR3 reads CASSYLSGEQYF. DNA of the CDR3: TGTGCCAGCAGTTACCTGTCGGGGGAGCAGTACTTC.

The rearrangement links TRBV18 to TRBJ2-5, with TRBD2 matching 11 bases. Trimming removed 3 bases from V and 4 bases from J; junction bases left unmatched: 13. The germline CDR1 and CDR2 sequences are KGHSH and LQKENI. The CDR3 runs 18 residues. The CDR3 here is CASSPGTSGGWVTETQYF. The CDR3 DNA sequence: TGTGCCAGCTCACCTGGGACTAGCGGCGGCTGGGTCACAGAGACCCAGTACTTC.

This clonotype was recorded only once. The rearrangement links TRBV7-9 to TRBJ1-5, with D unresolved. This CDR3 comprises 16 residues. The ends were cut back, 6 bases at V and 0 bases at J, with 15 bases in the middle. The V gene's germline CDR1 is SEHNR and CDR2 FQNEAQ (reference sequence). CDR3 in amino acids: CASSLWQAYSNQPQHF. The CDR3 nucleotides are TGTGCCAGCAGTTTATGGCAGGCTTATAGCAATCAGCCCCAGCATTTT.

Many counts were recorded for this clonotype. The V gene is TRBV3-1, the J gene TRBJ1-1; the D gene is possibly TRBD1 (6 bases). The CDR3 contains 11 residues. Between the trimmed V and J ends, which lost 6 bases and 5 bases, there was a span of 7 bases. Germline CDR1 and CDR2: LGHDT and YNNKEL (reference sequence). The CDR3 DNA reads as TGTGCCAGCAGAAGGGGGACTGAAGCTTTCTTT. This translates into CASRRGTEAFF.

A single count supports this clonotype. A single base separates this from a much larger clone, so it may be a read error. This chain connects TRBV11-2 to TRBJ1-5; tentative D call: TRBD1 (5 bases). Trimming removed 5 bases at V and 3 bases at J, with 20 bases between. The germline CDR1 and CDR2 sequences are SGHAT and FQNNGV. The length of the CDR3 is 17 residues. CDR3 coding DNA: TGTGCCAGCAGCAGGCGACAGCCCTTCTCCTCCAATCAGCCCCAGCATTTT. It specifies CASSRRQPFSSNQPQHF.

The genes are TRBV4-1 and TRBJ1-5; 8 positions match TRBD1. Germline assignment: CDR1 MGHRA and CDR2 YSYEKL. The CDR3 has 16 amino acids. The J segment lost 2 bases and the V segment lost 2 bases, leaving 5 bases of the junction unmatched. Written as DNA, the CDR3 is TGCGCCAGCAGCCAATCAGACAGGGGCCGCAATCAGCCCCAGCATTTT. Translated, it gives CASSQSDRGRNQPQHF.

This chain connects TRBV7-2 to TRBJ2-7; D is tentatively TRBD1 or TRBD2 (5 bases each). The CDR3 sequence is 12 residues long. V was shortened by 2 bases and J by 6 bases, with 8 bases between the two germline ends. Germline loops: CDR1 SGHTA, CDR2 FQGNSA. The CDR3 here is CASSLYGGEQYF. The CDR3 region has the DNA TGTGCCAGCAGCTTATATGGGGGCGAGCAGTACTTC.

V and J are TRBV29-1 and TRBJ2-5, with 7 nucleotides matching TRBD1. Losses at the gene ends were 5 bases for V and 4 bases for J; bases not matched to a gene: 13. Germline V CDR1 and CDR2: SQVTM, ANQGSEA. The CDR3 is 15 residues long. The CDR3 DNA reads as TGCAGCGTTTTTGGAAGGACAGGTGGTCCAGAGACCCAGTACTTC. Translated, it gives CSVFGRTGGPETQYF.

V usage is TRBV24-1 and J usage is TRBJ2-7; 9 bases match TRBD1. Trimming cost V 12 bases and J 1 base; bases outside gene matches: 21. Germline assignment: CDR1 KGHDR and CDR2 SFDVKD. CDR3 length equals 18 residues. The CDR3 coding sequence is TGTGCCTGGAGTGTGTGGCTACTCTCCGGGACAGGGTCCTACGAGCAGTACTTC. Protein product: CAWSVWLLSGTGSYEQYF.

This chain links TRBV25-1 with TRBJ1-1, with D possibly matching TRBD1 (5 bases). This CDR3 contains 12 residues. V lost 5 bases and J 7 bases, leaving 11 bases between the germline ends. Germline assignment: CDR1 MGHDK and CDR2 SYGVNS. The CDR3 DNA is TGTGCCAGCAGTTTAGGGGCGAATGAAGCTTTCTTT. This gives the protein CASSLGANEAFF.

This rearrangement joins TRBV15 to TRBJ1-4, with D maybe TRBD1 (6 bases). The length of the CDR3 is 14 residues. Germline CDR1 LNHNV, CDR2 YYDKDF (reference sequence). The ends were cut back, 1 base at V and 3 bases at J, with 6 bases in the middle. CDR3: CATSRGTANEKLFF. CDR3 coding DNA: TGTGCCACCAGCAGAGGGACAGCTAATGAAAAACTGTTTTTT.

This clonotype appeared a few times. CDR3 protein: CSARDWDRGGNQPQHF. In DNA, the CDR3 is TGCAGTGCTAGAGATTGGGACAGGGGGGGCAATCAGCCCCAGCATTTT. This chain connects TRBV20-1 to TRBJ1-5, with 11 positions matching TRBD1. This CDR3 spans 16 amino acids. Trimming removed 0 bases from V and 2 bases from J; junction bases left unmatched: 3. Germline values: CDR1 DFQATT, CDR2 SNEGSKA (reference sequence).

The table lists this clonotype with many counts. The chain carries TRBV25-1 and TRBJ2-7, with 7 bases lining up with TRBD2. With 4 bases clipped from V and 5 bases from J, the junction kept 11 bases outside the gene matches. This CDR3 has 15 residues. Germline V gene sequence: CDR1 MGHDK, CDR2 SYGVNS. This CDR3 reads CASSALRGVSDEQYF. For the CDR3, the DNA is TGTGCCAGCAGTGCCCTCCGGGGGGTTTCCGACGAGCAGTACTTC.

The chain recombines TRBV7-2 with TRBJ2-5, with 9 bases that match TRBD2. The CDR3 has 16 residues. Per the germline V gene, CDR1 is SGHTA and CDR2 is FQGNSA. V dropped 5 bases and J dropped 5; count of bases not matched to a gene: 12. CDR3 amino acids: CASSLKAGGARETQYF. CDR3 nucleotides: TGTGCCAGCAGCCTTAAGGCGGGGGGGGCCAGGGAGACCCAGTACTTC.

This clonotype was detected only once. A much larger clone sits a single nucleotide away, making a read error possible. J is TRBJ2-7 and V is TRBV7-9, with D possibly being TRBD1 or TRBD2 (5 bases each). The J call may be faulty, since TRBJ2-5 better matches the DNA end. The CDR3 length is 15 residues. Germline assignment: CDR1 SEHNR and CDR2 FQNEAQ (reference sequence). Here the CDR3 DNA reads TGTGCCAGCAGCTTAAACGGGACGGAGCAAGAGACCCAGTACTTC. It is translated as CASSLNGTEQETQYF.

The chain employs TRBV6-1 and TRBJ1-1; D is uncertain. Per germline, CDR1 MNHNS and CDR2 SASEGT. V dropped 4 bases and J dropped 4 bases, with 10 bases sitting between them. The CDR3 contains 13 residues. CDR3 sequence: CASSGLRATEAFF. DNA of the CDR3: TGTGCCAGCAGTGGGCTGAGAGCCACTGAAGCTTTCTTT.

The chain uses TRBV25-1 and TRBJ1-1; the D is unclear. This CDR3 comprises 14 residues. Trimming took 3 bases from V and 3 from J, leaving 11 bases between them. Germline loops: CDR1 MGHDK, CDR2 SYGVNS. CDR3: CASSDQASYTEAFF. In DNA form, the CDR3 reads TGTGCCAGCAGTGATCAGGCGTCGTACACTGAAGCTTTCTTT. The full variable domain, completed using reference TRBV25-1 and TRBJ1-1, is EADIYQTPRYLVIGTGKKITLECSQTMGHDKMYWYQQDPGMELHLIHYSYGVNSTEKGDLSSESTVSRIRTEHFPLTLESARPSHTSQYLCASSDQASYTEAFFGQGTRLTVV.

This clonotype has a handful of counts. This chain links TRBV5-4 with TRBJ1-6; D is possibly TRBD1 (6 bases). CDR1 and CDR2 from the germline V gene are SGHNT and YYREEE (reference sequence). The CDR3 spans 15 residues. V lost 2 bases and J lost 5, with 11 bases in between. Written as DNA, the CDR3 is TGTGCCAGCAGCTTACAGGGAACCAATAATTCACCCCTCCACTTT. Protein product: CASSLQGTNNSPLHF.

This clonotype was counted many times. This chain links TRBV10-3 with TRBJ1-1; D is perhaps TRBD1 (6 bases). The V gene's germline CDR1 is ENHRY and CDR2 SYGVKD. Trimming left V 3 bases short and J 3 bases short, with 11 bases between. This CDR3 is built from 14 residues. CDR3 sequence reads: CAISDQDRHTEAFF. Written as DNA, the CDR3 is TGTGCCATCAGTGACCAAGACAGGCACACTGAAGCTTTCTTT.

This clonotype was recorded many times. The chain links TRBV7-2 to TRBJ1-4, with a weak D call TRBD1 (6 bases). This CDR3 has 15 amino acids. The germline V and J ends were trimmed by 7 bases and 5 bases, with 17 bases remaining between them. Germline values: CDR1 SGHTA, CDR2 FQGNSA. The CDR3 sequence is CASTRRGWANEKLFF. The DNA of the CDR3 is TGTGCCAGCACCAGGAGGGGGTGGGCCAATGAAAAACTGTTTTTT.

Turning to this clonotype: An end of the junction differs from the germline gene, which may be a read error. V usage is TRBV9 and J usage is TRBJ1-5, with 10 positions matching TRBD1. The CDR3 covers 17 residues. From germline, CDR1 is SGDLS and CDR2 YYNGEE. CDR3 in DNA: TGTGCCAGCAGTTACCCCGGGACAGGGGCGGACAATCAGTCCCAGCATTTT. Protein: CASSYPGTGADNQSQHF.

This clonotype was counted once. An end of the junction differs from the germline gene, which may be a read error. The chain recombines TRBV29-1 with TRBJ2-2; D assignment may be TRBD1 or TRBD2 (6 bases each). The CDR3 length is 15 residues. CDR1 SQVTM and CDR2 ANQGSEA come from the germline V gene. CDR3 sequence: CSVAVGGHGIGELFF. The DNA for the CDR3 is TGCAGCGTTGCCGTAGGGGGGCATGGCATCGGGGAGCTATTTTTT.

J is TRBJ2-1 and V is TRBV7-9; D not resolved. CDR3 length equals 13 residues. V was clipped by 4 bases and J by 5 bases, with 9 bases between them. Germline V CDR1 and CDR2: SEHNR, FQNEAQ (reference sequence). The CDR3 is CASSSLGNNEQFF. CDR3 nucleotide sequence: TGTGCCAGCAGCTCCCTGGGTAACAATGAGCAGTTCTTC. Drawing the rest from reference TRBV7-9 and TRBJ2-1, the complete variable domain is DTGVSQNPRHKITKRGQNVTFRCDPISEHNRLYWYRQTLGQGPEFLTYFQNEAQLEKSRLLSDRFSAERPKGSFSTLEIQRTEQGDSAMYLCASSSLGNNEQFFGPGTRLTVL.

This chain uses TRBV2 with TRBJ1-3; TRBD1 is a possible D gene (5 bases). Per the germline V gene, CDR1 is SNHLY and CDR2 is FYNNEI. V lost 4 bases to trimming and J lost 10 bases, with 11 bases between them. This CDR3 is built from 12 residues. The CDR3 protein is CASSAGGETIYF. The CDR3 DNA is TGTGCCAGCAGTGCCGGGGGGGAGACCATATATTTT.

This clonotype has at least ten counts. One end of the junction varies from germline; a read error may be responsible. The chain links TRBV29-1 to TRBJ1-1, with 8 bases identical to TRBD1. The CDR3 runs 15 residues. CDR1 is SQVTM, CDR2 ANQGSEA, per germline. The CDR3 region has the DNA TGCAGCGTCGAAGACCCGACAGGGGTGGGCACTGAAGCTTTCTTT. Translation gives CSVEDPTGVGTEAFF.

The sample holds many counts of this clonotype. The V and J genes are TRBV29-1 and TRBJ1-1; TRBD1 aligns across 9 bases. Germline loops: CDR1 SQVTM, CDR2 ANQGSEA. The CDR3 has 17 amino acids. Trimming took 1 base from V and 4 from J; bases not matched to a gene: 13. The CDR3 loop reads CSVEVRGTGFGGTEAFF. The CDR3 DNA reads TGCAGCGTTGAAGTCCGGGGGACAGGGTTTGGGGGCACTGAAGCTTTCTTT. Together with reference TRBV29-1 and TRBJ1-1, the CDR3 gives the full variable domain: SAVISQKPSRDICQRGTSLTIQCQVDSQVTMMFWYRQQPGQSLTLIATANQGSEATYESGFVIDKFPISRPNLTFSTLTVSNMSPEDSSIYLCSVEVRGTGFGGTEAFFGQGTRLTVV.

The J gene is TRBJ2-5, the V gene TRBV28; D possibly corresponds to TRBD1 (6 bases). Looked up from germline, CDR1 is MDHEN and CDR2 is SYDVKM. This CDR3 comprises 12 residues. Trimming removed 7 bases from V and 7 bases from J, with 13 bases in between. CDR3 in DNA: TGTGCCAGCACCGGGACACTAGGGACCCAGTACTTC. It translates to CASTGTLGTQYF.

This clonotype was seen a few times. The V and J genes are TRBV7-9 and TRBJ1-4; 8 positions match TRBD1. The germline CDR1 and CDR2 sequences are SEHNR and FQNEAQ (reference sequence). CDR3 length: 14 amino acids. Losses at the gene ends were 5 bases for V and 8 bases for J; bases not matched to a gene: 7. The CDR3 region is CASSVDRGGEKLFF. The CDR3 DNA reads TGTGCCAGCAGCGTCGACAGGGGCGGGGAAAAACTGTTTTTT.

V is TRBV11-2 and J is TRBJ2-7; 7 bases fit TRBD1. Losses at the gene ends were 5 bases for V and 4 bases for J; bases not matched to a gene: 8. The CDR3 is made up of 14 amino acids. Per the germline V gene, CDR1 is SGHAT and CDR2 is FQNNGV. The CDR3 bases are TGTGCCAGCAGCCCCCCGGGACAGCTATACGAGCAGTACTTC. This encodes CASSPPGQLYEQYF. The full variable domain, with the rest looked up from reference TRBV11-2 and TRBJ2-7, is EAGVAQSPRYKIIEKRQSVAFWCNPISGHATLYWYQQILGQGPKLLIQFQNNGVVDDSQLPKDRFSAERLKGVDSTLKIQPAKLEDSAVYLCASSPPGQLYEQYFGPGTRLTVT.

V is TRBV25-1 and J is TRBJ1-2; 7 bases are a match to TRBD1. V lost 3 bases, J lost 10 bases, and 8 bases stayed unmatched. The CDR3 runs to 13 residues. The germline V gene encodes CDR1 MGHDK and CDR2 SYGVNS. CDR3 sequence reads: CASSDPRTGDYTF. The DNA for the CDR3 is TGTGCCAGCAGTGATCCCCGCACAGGGGACTACACCTTC.